The sequence of this T cell receptor (beta chain) was determined in a study of OX40 agonist ivuxolimab in advanced cancers. Study summary: Hepatocellular carcinoma, melanoma, renal cell or head and neck cancer affected the dose-escalation patients. Three individuals attained partial responses, comprising one hepatocellular carcinoma case and two cutaneous melanoma cases.

CDR1 and CDR2 (germline): MDHEN, SYDVKM. The CDR3 contains 14 residues. The V and J ends lost 3 bases and 7 bases respectively, with 12 bases between them. Repertoires were generated with immunoSEQ multiplex PCR, while TCRdb's copy carries only in-frame clones and drops some. This table holds about 120,000 clones, approximately 92% found once. The sample consisted of CD4+ or CD8+ T cells sorted from blood, taken in a trial of the OX40 agonist ivuxolimab. The genes are TRBV28 and TRBJ1-4; D is ambiguous. The TCR comes from an adult with an advanced solid tumor such as melanoma, head and neck, liver or kidney cancer. The DNA of the CDR3 is TGTGCCAGCAGTTTCCCCCCGACGGGTGAAAAACTGTTTTTT. Protein product: CASSFPPTGEKLFF.